The T cell receptor beta chain described here comes from a study of cytotoxic CD8 clonotypes in ibrutinib-treated CLL. Broader study findings: Clonality was higher at baseline than in age-matched healthy donors and tracked circulating CD8+ T-cell counts.

The CDR3 covers 15 residues. CDR1 is MNHEY and CDR2 is SVGAGI in the germline V gene. Trimming took 10 bases from V and 2 from J, leaving 17 bases between them. Details on this clone: The antigen remains unidentified.

TCRdb's copy holds only in-frame clones and misses some; the assay was immunoSEQ multiplex PCR. The profile shows 300,000 to 350,000 clones, almost 80% of them singletons. V usage is TRBV6-5 and J usage is TRBJ2-2; D is perhaps TRBD1 (6 bases). The sample in question was PBMCs, obtained before ibrutinib treatment. The receptor comes from a human donor with chronic lymphocytic leukemia. CDR3 DNA sequence: TGTGCCACCCGGCGACAGGTGATTAACACCGGGGAGCTGTTTTTT. Amino acids: CATRRQVINTGELFF.